A single sample is the source of the 3 T cell receptor beta chains below, sequenced in a study of shared clonotypes between healthy human individuals. Here immunoSEQ multiplex PCR was the method, and the copy in TCRdb shows in-frame clones only, minus some. The sample consists of about 690,000 clones, 80% to 95% of them appearing once. Material: memory CD8+ T cells from PBMCs. Specified subset: CD45RO+ cells pooled with CCR7-negative TemRA cells. These TCRs come from a man aged 18 to 35 in good health. Some clones in this sample may be carry-over from other donors' samples.

This chain joins TRBV7-3 and TRBJ2-1; 10 bases match TRBD2. The CDR3 extends over 15 amino acids. Germline CDR1 and CDR2: SGHTA and FQGTGA. Losses at the gene ends were 2 bases for V and 7 bases for J; bases not matched to a gene: 5. The CDR3 is CASSLLAGVINEQFF. CDR3 in DNA: TGTGCCAGCAGCTTACTAGCGGGAGTCATTAATGAGCAGTTCTTC.

This clone has just a few counts. The chain joins TRBV4-3 to TRBJ2-5; tentatively, D is TRBD1 (5 bases). V was clipped by 1 base and J by 5 bases, with 8 bases between them. Germline V CDR1 and CDR2: LGHNA, YSLEER. The CDR3 sequence is 13 residues long. This chain's CDR3 is CASSQVHRETQYF. DNA for the CDR3: TGCGCCAGCAGCCAAGTTCACAGGGAGACCCAGTACTTC.

The chain's CDR3 is CASSSRTRLGPYEQYF. In nucleotides, the CDR3 is TGTGCCAGCAGCTCCAGGACACGGCTGGGGCCCTACGAGCAGTACTTC. This rearrangement joins TRBV7-9 to TRBJ2-7; tentative D call: TRBD1 (5 bases). This CDR3 is 16 amino acids long. In germline, CDR1 is SEHNR, CDR2 FQNEAQ (reference sequence). The V gene lost 4 bases and the J gene lost 2 bases, with 18 bases spanning the gap. Looking up the rest from reference TRBV7-9 and TRBJ2-7 gives the full variable domain: DTGVSQNPRHKITKRGQNVTFRCDPISEHNRLYWYRQTLGQGPEFLTYFQNEAQLEKSRLLSDRFSAERPKGSFSTLEIQRTEQGDSAMYLCASSSRTRLGPYEQYFGPGTRLTVT.